This is a list of T cell receptor beta chains from one sample in a study of blood T cell repertoires in COVID-19. Sequencing used immunoSEQ multiplex PCR; TCRdb keeps in-frame clones, though not all of them. Of roughly 35,000 clones listed, 85% are singletons. Sequencing was done on a sample of peripheral blood. Receptors were obtained from a human donor with acute or convalescent COVID-19. The donor label of this sample is uncertain. Each CDR3 is given with its conserved first and last residue. A D gene is named only where the DNA matches it firmly. Clone size is given for some rows only: seen once, a few or many times, or a class if the clone is expanded.

len	abundance	v_gene	j_gene	d_gene	CDR3aa	CDR3nt
15	-	TRBV7-3	TRBJ2-3	TRBD2	CASSSSSGATDTQYF	TGTGCCAGCAGCTCCTCTAGCGGGGCCACAGATACGCAGTATTTT
17	-	TRBV5-1	TRBJ2-1	TRBD2	CASSLVSSGTLPHEQFF	TGCGCCAGCAGCTTGGTGTCTAGCGGGACCCTTCCTCATGAGCAGTTCTTC
15	-	TRBV19	TRBJ2-3	TRBD2	CASSTGLASTDTQYF	TGTGCCAGTAGTACAGGACTAGCTAGCACAGATACGCAGTATTTT
12	-	TRBV6-5	TRBJ2-7	-	CASTGVREEQYF	TGTGCCAGCACAGGCGTTCGGGAAGAGCAGTACTTC
11	-	TRBV6-2/TRBV6-3	TRBJ1-2	TRBD1	CASSTTGDYTF	TGTGCCAGCAGTACCACAGGGGACTACACCTTC
17	-	TRBV28	TRBJ2-2	TRBD2	CASSPALGGGGTGELFF	TGTGCCAGCAGCCCCGCCCTGGGCGGGGGGGGGACCGGGGAGCTGTTTTTT
14	-	TRBV5-1	TRBJ1-1	TRBD1	CASSPGTGATEAFF	TGCGCCAGCAGCCCAGGGACAGGGGCTACTGAAGCTTTCTTT
13	-	TRBV10-3	TRBJ1-4	-	CAISESGGEKLFF	TGTGCCATCAGTGAGTCAGGGGGTGAAAAACTGTTTTTT
13	-	TRBV19	TRBJ2-5	-	CASSTRQQETQYF	TGTGCCAGTAGTACAAGACAGCAAGAGACCCAGTACTTC
17	-	TRBV5-8	TRBJ2-3	TRBD2	CASSLGTSGLSTDTQYF	TGTGCCAGCAGCTTGGGGACTAGCGGTCTTAGCACAGATACGCAGTATTTT
15	-	TRBV9	TRBJ2-7	TRBD2	CASSVLGLAGNEQYF	TGTGCCAGCAGCGTCCTTGGGCTAGCGGGCAACGAGCAGTACTTC
18	-	TRBV5-4	TRBJ1-2	-	CASSFGPGQGGLDYGYTF	TGTGCCAGCAGCTTTGGTCCGGGGCAGGGAGGTTTAGACTATGGCTACACCTTC
15	-	TRBV7-6	TRBJ2-2	-	CASSLAHTNTGELFF	TGTGCCAGCAGCTTAGCGCACACGAACACCGGGGAGCTGTTTTTT
15	-	TRBV7-2	TRBJ2-5	TRBD2	CASSLVAGGYETQYF	TGTGCCAGCAGCTTAGTAGCGGGAGGGTATGAGACCCAGTACTTC
14	-	TRBV28	TRBJ1-2	TRBD1	CASSPLGQAGGYTF	TGTGCCAGCAGTCCGTTGGGACAGGCGGGTGGCTACACCTTC
15	once	TRBV19	TRBJ2-3	TRBD2	CASSLLAGGADTQYF	TGTGCCAGTAGCCTACTAGCGGGAGGCGCAGATACGCAGTATTTT
14	-	TRBV7-2	TRBJ2-5	TRBD2	CASSPGTSGSTQYF	TGTGCCAGCAGCCCCGGGACTAGCGGGAGTACCCAGTACTTC
15	-	TRBV30	TRBJ1-5	-	CAWTNQEGFGQPQHF	TGTGCCTGGACCAACCAGGAGGGGTTCGGTCAGCCCCAGCATTTT
15	-	TRBV9	TRBJ2-1	-	CASSVESWGDYEQFF	TGTGCCAGCAGCGTAGAATCGTGGGGGGATTATGAGCAGTTCTTC
15	-	TRBV7-9	TRBJ1-1	TRBD1	CASSPSGQGGTEAFF	TGTGCCAGCAGCCCTTCCGGACAGGGGGGCACTGAAGCTTTCTTT
15	-	TRBV5-1	TRBJ1-4	-	CASSDSGGSGEKLFF	TGCGCCAGCAGCGACAGCGGGGGTAGTGGGGAAAAACTGTTTTTT
14	-	TRBV29-1	TRBJ2-2	TRBD2	CSATSGRADGELFF	TGCAGCGCTACTAGCGGGAGGGCCGACGGGGAGCTGTTTTTT
14	-	TRBV10-2	TRBJ1-1	-	CASSETGAGTEAFF	TGCGCCAGCAGTGAGACCGGAGCGGGCACTGAAGCTTTCTTT
13	-	TRBV19	TRBJ2-3	TRBD1	CASTGQTTDTQYF	TGTGCCAGTACGGGACAGACAACAGATACGCAGTATTTT
15	-	TRBV29-1	TRBJ2-1	TRBD2	CSVPRLAGDYNEQFF	TGCAGCGTGCCCAGACTAGCGGGGGATTACAATGAGCAGTTCTTC
14	-	TRBV6-6	TRBJ2-7	TRBD1	CASSHAGTGSEQYF	TGTGCCAGCAGTCACGCCGGGACAGGGTCCGAGCAGTACTTC
15	-	TRBV18	TRBJ2-1	TRBD1	CASSPNRGSYNEQFF	TGTGCCAGCTCACCGAACAGGGGATCCTACAATGAGCAGTTCTTC
16	-	TRBV18	TRBJ1-4	-	CASSPIRGTAEEKLFF	TGTGCCAGCTCACCAATTCGGGGGACCGCTGAAGAAAAACTGTTTTTT
14	once	TRBV2	TRBJ2-1	TRBD2	CASGSSGGHNEQFF	TGTGCCAGCGGTTCTAGCGGGGGACACAATGAGCAGTTCTTC
16	-	TRBV6-2/TRBV6-3	TRBJ1-5	TRBD1	CASSPLPTGGAQPQHF	TGTGCCAGCAGTCCCCTCCCGACAGGGGGCGCTCAGCCCCAGCATTTT
12	-	TRBV7-3	TRBJ2-3	-	CASSPTGDTQYF	TGTGCCAGCAGCCCTACAGGGGATACGCAGTATTTT
14	-	TRBV30	TRBJ2-5	TRBD2	CGVGREPSRETQYF	TGTGGAGTGGGGCGGGAGCCCTCCAGAGAGACCCAGTACTTC
16	-	TRBV9	TRBJ1-3	-	CASSVEAGYSGNTIYF	TGTGCCAGCAGCGTAGAGGCAGGGTACTCTGGAAACACCATATATTTT
17	-	TRBV2	TRBJ2-6	TRBD1	CASSERDRGAGANVLTF	TGTGCCAGCAGTGAAAGGGACAGGGGTGCTGGGGCCAACGTCCTGACTTTC
13	-	TRBV2	TRBJ1-1	-	CASKGPLGTEAFF	TGTGCCAGCAAGGGGCCCCTGGGCACTGAAGCTTTCTTT
14	-	TRBV29-1	TRBJ2-3	-	CSVGAGTSTDTQYF	TGCAGCGTTGGGGCGGGTACTAGCACAGATACGCAGTATTTT
13	once	TRBV6-5	TRBJ1-2	-	CASRERVQDGYTF	TGTGCCAGCAGGGAGAGGGTTCAGGATGGCTACACCTTC
13	-	TRBV19	TRBJ1-1	-	CASSIAGSTEAFF	TGTGCCAGTAGTATAGCTGGGAGCACTGAAGCTTTCTTT
15	-	TRBV6-5	TRBJ2-7	TRBD1	CASSRQGAPSYEQYF	TGTGCCAGCAGTAGACAGGGGGCACCCTCCTACGAGCAGTACTTC
14	-	TRBV11-3	TRBJ1-6	TRBD1	CASSPGQGDSPLHF	TGTGCCAGCAGCCCCGGACAGGGCGATTCACCCCTCCACTTT
16	-	TRBV6-2/TRBV6-3	TRBJ1-1	-	CASSYSGGQVNTEAFF	TGTGCCAGCAGTTATTCTGGGGGACAAGTGAACACTGAAGCTTTCTTT
13	-	TRBV6-6	TRBJ1-4	TRBD1	CASRDRGGEKLFF	TGTGCCAGCCGCGACAGGGGTGGCGAAAAACTGTTTTTT
14	few	TRBV4-2	TRBJ1-4	-	CASSPRPGGEKLFF	TGTGCCAGCAGCCCCCGGCCCGGAGGTGAAAAACTGTTTTTT
14	-	TRBV4-1	TRBJ1-5	-	CASSRAGDNQPQHF	TGCGCCAGCAGCCGAGCGGGGGACAATCAGCCCCAGCATTTT
16	once	TRBV5-4	TRBJ1-1	-	CASSLELPAMNTEAFF	TGTGCCAGCAGCTTGGAACTACCCGCAATGAACACTGAAGCTTTCTTT
17	-	TRBV5-4	TRBJ2-1	TRBD2	CASSLGLLAGGRNEQFF	TGTGCCAGCAGCTTGGGCCTACTAGCGGGAGGACGGAATGAGCAGTTCTTC
14	-	TRBV18	TRBJ1-1	TRBD1	CASPWDRGNTEAFF	TGTGCCAGCCCCTGGGACAGGGGAAACACTGAAGCTTTCTTT
13	-	TRBV7-2	TRBJ1-1	-	CASSLQGWAEAFF	TGTGCCAGCAGCTTACAGGGGTGGGCTGAAGCTTTCTTT
14	once	TRBV6-2/TRBV6-3	TRBJ2-2	TRBD2	CASSGTRNTGELFF	TGTGCCAGCAGTGGGACTAGAAACACCGGGGAGCTGTTTTTT
17	-	TRBV18	TRBJ2-2	-	CASSPPWEREQAGELFF	TGTGCCAGCTCACCACCTTGGGAAAGGGAGCAGGCCGGGGAGCTGTTTTTT